The 26 T cell receptor beta chains given below trace back to one sample, sequenced in a study of cytomegalovirus exposure and HLA in healthy donors (dated by TCRdb to 2017 to 2019). Receptors were amplified or captured by the immunoSEQ multiplex PCR assay. The multiplex PCR relied on a mix of 60 forward primers for TCR Vbeta segments and 13 reverse primers for TCR Jbeta segments. TCRdb holds this immuneACCESS table with in-frame rearrangements only. Some clones are missing; in checked studies, unresolved V genes explain under half, and the rest has no known cause. The sample profile shows 120,000 to 150,000 clones; roughly 80% of them were found once. The ten largest clones represent 6.8% of the sample. Specimen: PBMCs. The receptors originated from a middle-aged man in good health and CMV-seropositive.

The chain employs TRBV4-3 and TRBJ1-4; weak D call: TRBD1 (5 bases). V lost 1 base, J lost 13 bases, and 16 bases lay in between. Per germline, CDR1 LGHNA and CDR2 YSLEER. CDR3 length equals 14 residues. CDR3 protein: CASSQGISWGGLFF. DNA of the CDR3: TGCGCCAGCAGCCAAGGAATAAGTTGGGGGGGACTGTTTTTT.

The V and J genes are TRBV7-9 and TRBJ1-2; D might be TRBD1 (6 bases). Germline assignment: CDR1 SEHNR and CDR2 FQNEAQ (reference sequence). Trimming left V 1 base short and J 4 bases short, with 10 bases between. This CDR3 has 14 residues. The CDR3, as DNA: TGTGCCAGCAGCTTAGACAGGGCACTCTATGGCTACACCTTC. Residues: CASSLDRALYGYTF.

The chain is built from TRBV11-3 and TRBJ2-3; 7 nucleotides align to TRBD1. Trimming at V came to 4 bases and at J to 11 bases, leaving 9 bases not matched to a gene. The CDR3 has 13 residues. Germline loops: CDR1 SGHNT, CDR2 YENEEA. The CDR3 protein is CASSSSGTAVQYF. The CDR3 DNA reads TGTGCCAGCAGCTCTTCCGGGACAGCGGTGCAGTATTTT.

The rearrangement joins TRBV27 to TRBJ2-6; D is possibly TRBD2 (7 bases). The CDR3 contains 17 residues. V was clipped by 3 bases and J by 2 bases, with 14 bases between them. Germline loops: CDR1 MNHEY, CDR2 SMNVEV (reference sequence). This CDR3 is CASSFRGRGAGANVLTF. The CDR3 DNA reads as TGTGCCAGCAGTTTCCGGGGGAGGGGGGCTGGGGCCAACGTCCTGACTTTC.

V is TRBV11-2 and J is TRBJ1-1; no clear D gene. The V end was cut by 1 base, the J end by 0 bases, with 9 bases between. From germline, CDR1 is SGHAT and CDR2 FQNNGV. The CDR3 has 15 residues. The CDR3 loop reads CASSLVGGMNTEAFF. In nucleotides, the CDR3 is TGTGCCAGCAGCTTAGTCGGAGGGATGAACACTGAAGCTTTCTTT.

V and J are TRBV27 and TRBJ2-7; maybe TRBD2 (5 bases). Germline lookup yields CDR1 MNHEY and CDR2 SMNVEV (reference sequence). CDR3 length equals 15 residues. Trimming took 3 bases from V and 0 from J, leaving 12 bases between them. The CDR3 DNA follows: TGTGCCAGCAGTTTGGGCGGGTGGAGCTCCTACGAGCAGTACTTC. This gives the protein CASSLGGWSSYEQYF.

The J gene is TRBJ1-1, the V gene TRBV5-6, with a possible D match to TRBD1 (5 bases). From germline, CDR1 is SGHDT and CDR2 YYEEEE. The V and J ends lost 4 bases and 5 bases respectively, with 12 bases between them. The length of the CDR3 is 13 residues. The CDR3 is CASSAGYGTEAFF. Written as DNA, the CDR3 is TGTGCCAGCAGCGCAGGGTATGGGACTGAAGCTTTCTTT.

To note about this clone: Other DNA sequences of this sample code for an identical CDR3. V usage is TRBV7-9 and J usage is TRBJ2-7; 7 positions agree with TRBD2. Germline CDR1 SEHNR, CDR2 FQNEAQ (reference sequence). J gave up 2 bases and V 6 bases, and 4 bases lay outside the gene matches. The CDR3 consists of 13 residues. The CDR3 nucleotides read TGTGCCAGCAGTTCGGGGGGTCCCTACGAGCAGTACTTC. Translation: CASSSGGPYEQYF. The full variable domain, in which reference TRBV7-9 and TRBJ2-7 provide the parts outside the CDR3, is DTGVSQNPRHKITKRGQNVTFRCDPISEHNRLYWYRQTLGQGPEFLTYFQNEAQLEKSRLLSDRFSAERPKGSFSTLEIQRTEQGDSAMYLCASSSGGPYEQYFGPGTRLTVT.

The chain joins TRBV7-2 to TRBJ1-3; TRBD1 agrees at 9 bases. Germline loops: CDR1 SGHTA, CDR2 FQGNSA. J gave up 3 bases and V 5 bases, and 2 bases lay outside the gene matches. The CDR3 spans 14 residues. CDR3 sequence reads: CASSRDRVGNTIYF. The CDR3 bases are TGTGCCAGCAGCCGGGACAGGGTTGGAAACACCATATATTTT.

J is TRBJ2-1 and V is TRBV7-2; 16 bases align to TRBD2. CDR3 length: 18 residues. CDR1 is SGHTA, CDR2 FQGNSA, per germline. Losses at the gene ends were 5 bases for V and 7 bases for J; bases not matched to a gene: 11. Written as DNA, the CDR3 is TGTGCCAGCAGCCCCCGAGGGACTAGCGGGGGGGCTGCAAATGAGCAGTTCTTC. This codes for CASSPRGTSGGAANEQFF.

This chain joins TRBV6-6 and TRBJ1-2, with D perhaps matching TRBD1 (6 bases). Per germline, CDR1 MNHNY and CDR2 SVGAGI (reference sequence). V lost 2 bases to trimming and J lost 10 bases, with 8 bases between them. The CDR3 contains 11 residues. The CDR3 reads CASSYGQLYTF. CDR3 coding DNA: TGTGCCAGCAGTTACGGACAGCTCTACACCTTC.

The CDR3, as DNA: TGTGCCAGCAGTCCGGACTACTCGAACACCGGGGAGCTGTTTTTT. This codes for CASSPDYSNTGELFF. The rearrangement joins TRBV7-2 to TRBJ2-2; possibly TRBD2 for D (6 bases). CDR1 is SGHTA, CDR2 FQGNSA, per germline. The V and J ends lost 6 bases and 0 bases respectively, with 11 bases between them. CDR3 length: 15 residues.

This clone was recorded a few times. The chain carries TRBV7-8 and TRBJ2-3, with a tentative D call TRBD1 (5 bases). Germline V gives CDR1 SGHVS, CDR2 FQNEAQ. Deletions cut 1 base from V and 10 bases from J, with 12 bases between. The CDR3 covers 13 residues. The DNA of the CDR3 is TGTGCCAGCAGCTTAGTTTTCGACAGTGCGCAGTATTTT. Translated: CASSLVFDSAQYF.

This chain connects TRBV9 to TRBJ1-4, with TRBD1 matching over 7 bases. The CDR3 has 15 residues. V was pared by 4 bases and J by 3 bases, with 6 bases of the junction left unmatched. The germline V gene encodes CDR1 SGDLS and CDR2 YYNGEE. The CDR3 coding sequence is TGTGCCAGCAGCACCCGGGGGACAGCTAATGAAAAACTGTTTTTT. Translating gives CASSTRGTANEKLFF.

The chain employs TRBV9 and TRBJ2-5; no definite D call. Trimming stripped 0 bases from V and 5 bases from J, with 8 bases between. Germline V gene data show CDR1 as SGDLS and CDR2 as YYNGEE. CDR3 size: 13 residues. CDR3: CASSVDSWETQYF. The CDR3 bases are TGTGCCAGCAGCGTAGACTCCTGGGAGACCCAGTACTTC.

V is TRBV20-1 and J is TRBJ2-5; D remains unclear. This CDR3 spans 10 amino acids. CDR1 is DFQATT and CDR2 is SNEGSKA in the germline V gene (reference sequence). The V and J ends lost 3 bases and 9 bases respectively, with 8 bases between them. CDR3 sequence reads: CSASKQAQYF. The CDR3 DNA reads TGCAGTGCTAGCAAGCAGGCCCAGTACTTC.

The gene calls are TRBV7-9 and TRBJ2-7, with D possibly matching TRBD1 (5 bases). The V end was cut by 1 base, the J end by 0 bases, with 10 bases between. Per the germline V gene, CDR1 is SEHNR and CDR2 is FQNEAQ (reference sequence). The CDR3 is made up of 15 amino acids. CDR3 region: CASSLVGASSYEQYF. CDR3 coding DNA: TGTGCCAGCAGCTTAGTAGGGGCCAGCTCCTACGAGCAGTACTTC. Full variable domain (outside the CDR3, taken from reference TRBV7-9 and TRBJ2-7): DTGVSQNPRHKITKRGQNVTFRCDPISEHNRLYWYRQTLGQGPEFLTYFQNEAQLEKSRLLSDRFSAERPKGSFSTLEIQRTEQGDSAMYLCASSLVGASSYEQYFGPGTRLTVT.

CDR3 nucleotide sequence: TGTGCCAGCAGCGTAGCGGGGAGCCCTGGAAACACCATATATTTT. Encoded protein: CASSVAGSPGNTIYF. V gene TRBV9 combines with J gene TRBJ1-3; D is unclear. Per the germline V gene, CDR1 is SGDLS and CDR2 is YYNGEE. The V gene lost 0 bases and the J gene lost 2 bases, with 9 bases spanning the gap. The CDR3 extends over 15 amino acids. The entire variable domain, with the rest obtained from reference TRBV9 and TRBJ1-3, is as follows: DSGVTQTPKHLITATGQRVTLRCSPRSGDLSVYWYQQSLDQGLQFLIQYYNGEERAKGNILERFSAQQFPDLHSELNLSSLELGDSALYFCASSVAGSPGNTIYFGEGSWLTVV.

This clone has a handful of counts. This chain links TRBV10-3 with TRBJ1-2, with TRBD1 matching 9 bases. Germline values: CDR1 ENHRY, CDR2 SYGVKD. The CDR3 is 16 residues long. The ends lost 2 bases at V and 4 bases at J; junction bases unmatched: 8. CDR3 protein: CAISEGDRDVGYGYTF. DNA for the CDR3: TGTGCCATCAGTGAGGGGGACAGGGATGTTGGCTATGGCTACACCTTC.

CDR3 nucleotide sequence: TGCGCCAGCAGCTTGGGGGACAGGGAGACAGATACGCAGTATTTT. This encodes CASSLGDRETDTQYF. The V and J genes are TRBV5-1 and TRBJ2-3; 9 nucleotides align to TRBD1. The CDR3 length is 15 residues. J lost 3 bases, V lost 0 bases, and 2 bases had no gene match. Germline V gene sequence: CDR1 SGHRS, CDR2 YFSETQ.

The chain links TRBV6-5 to TRBJ1-1; 7 bases align to TRBD1. There are 12 residues in the CDR3. Unmatched junction bases numbered 5, after V lost 6 bases and J lost 7 bases. Per the germline V gene, CDR1 is MNHEY and CDR2 is SVGAGI. CDR3 DNA sequence: TGTGCCAGCAGCCCGACAGGGTTTGAAGCTTTCTTT. Translation gives CASSPTGFEAFF.

The CDR3 region has the DNA TGTGCCAGCAATGACAGGGGGAAACTAATTGATGGGACTTTCTTT. Its protein is CASNDRGKLIDGTFF. V and J are TRBV6-6 and TRBJ1-1, with 9 bases identical to TRBD1. CDR3 size: 15 residues. V shed 7 bases and J 12 bases; nucleotides not matched to a gene: 18. CDR1 is MNHNY, CDR2 SVGAGI, per germline (reference sequence).

The genes are TRBV18 and TRBJ1-2, with D perhaps matching TRBD1 (6 bases). The CDR3 consists of 16 residues. Trimming removed 1 base from V and 0 bases from J, with 12 bases in between. CDR1 KGHSH and CDR2 LQKENI come from the germline V gene. The CDR3 reads CASSPRPGETNYGYTF. CDR3 in DNA: TGTGCCAGCTCACCACGGCCAGGGGAAACTAACTATGGCTACACCTTC.

With regard to this clone: As the CDR3 is not closed by the conserved phenylalanine or tryptophan, this likely results from a read error. The limits of the CDR3 on the DNA are not certain, so only TCRdb's listed CDR3 is given. The chain recombines TRBV7-8 with TRBJ1-2; the D call TRBD1 from the table was never checked on the DNA. The CDR3 is 12 amino acids in total, end residues counted. CDR1 and CDR2 (germline): SGHVS, FQNEAQ. The CDR3 here is CASSPTGEKPFR.

Concerning this clone: Distinct nucleotide sequences in the sample also encode this CDR3. The rearrangement joins TRBV19 to TRBJ1-2; D is perhaps TRBD1 (6 bases). Germline CDR1 reads LNHDA; CDR2 reads SQIVND (reference sequence). The germline V and J ends were trimmed by 9 bases and 5 bases, with 10 bases remaining between them. The CDR3 extends over 11 amino acids. CDR3 amino acids: CASTTGYGYTF. In DNA form, the CDR3 reads TGTGCCAGCACTACAGGGTATGGCTACACCTTC.

V usage is TRBV5-1 and J usage is TRBJ2-3, with D possibly TRBD2 on 6 matching bases. Trimming shortened V by 4 bases and J by 1 base, and 10 bases separated the two germline ends. In germline, CDR1 is SGHRS, CDR2 YFSETQ. This CDR3 is 14 amino acids long. CDR3 loop: CASSIGLRTDTQYF. DNA for the CDR3: TGCGCCAGCAGCATCGGACTACGCACAGATACGCAGTATTTT.